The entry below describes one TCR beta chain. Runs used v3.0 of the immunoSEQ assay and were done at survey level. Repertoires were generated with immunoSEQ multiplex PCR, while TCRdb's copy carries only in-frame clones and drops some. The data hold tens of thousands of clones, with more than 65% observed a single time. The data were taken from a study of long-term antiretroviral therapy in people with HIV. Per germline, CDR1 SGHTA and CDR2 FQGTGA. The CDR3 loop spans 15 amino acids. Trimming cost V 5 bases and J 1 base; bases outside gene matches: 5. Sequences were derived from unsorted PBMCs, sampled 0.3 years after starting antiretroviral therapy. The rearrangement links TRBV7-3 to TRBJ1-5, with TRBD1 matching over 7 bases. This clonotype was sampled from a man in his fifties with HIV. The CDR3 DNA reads TGTGCCAGCAGCGCCGGGACAGAGAGCAATCAGCCCCAGCATTTT. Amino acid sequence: CASSAGTESNQPQHF.